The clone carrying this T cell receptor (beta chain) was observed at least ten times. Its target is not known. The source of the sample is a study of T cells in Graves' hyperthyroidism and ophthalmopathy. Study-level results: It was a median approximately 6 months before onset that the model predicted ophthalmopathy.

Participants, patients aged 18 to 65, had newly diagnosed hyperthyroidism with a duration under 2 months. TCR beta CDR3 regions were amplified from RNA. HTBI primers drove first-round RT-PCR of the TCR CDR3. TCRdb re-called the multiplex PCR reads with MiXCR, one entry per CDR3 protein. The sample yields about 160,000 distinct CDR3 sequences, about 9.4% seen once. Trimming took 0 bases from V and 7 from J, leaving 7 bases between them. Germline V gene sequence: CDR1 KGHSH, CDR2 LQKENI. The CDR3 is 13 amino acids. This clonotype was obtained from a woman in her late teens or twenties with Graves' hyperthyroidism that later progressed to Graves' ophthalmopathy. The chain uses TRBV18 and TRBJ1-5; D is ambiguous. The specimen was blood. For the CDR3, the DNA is TGTGCCAGCTCACCACCGATTGGGCAGCCCCAGCATTTT. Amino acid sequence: CASSPPIGQPQHF.